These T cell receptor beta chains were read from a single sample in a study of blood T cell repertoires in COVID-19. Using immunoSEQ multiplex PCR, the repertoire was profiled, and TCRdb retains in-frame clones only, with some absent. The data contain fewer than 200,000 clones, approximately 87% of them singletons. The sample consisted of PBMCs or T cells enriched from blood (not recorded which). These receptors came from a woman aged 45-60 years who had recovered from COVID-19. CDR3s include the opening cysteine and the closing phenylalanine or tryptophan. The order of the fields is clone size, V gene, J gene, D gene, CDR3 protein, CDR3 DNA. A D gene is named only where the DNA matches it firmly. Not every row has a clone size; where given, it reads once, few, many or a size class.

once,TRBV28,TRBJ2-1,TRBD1,CASSFQGDYNEQFF,TGTGCCAGCAGTTTTCAGGGGGACTACAATGAGCAGTTCTTC
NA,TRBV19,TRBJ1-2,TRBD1,CASSMSGQGVTGYTF,TGTGCCAGTAGTATGTCGGGACAGGGGGTGACCGGCTACACCTTC
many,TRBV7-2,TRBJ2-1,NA,CASSFSGTNRGEQFF,TGTGCCAGCAGCTTTAGCGGAACGAATAGGGGTGAGCAGTTCTTC
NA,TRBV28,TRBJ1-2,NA,CASNRGTSGYTF,TGTGCCAGCAACCGGGGGACGAGTGGCTACACCTTC
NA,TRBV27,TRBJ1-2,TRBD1,CASSSWTGRLYGYTF,TGTGCCAGCAGTTCGTGGACAGGGCGGTTATATGGCTACACCTTC
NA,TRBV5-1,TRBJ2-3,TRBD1,CASSTGTGRDTQYF,TGCGCCAGCAGCACGGGGACAGGGAGGGATACGCAGTATTTT
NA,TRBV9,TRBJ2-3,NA,CASSVGGGTSTDTQYF,TGTGCCAGCAGCGTAGGGGGCGGGACTAGCACAGATACGCAGTATTTT
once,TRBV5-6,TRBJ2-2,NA,CASSLAGDPRTGELFF,TGTGCCAGCAGCTTGGCAGGGGACCCGAGAACCGGGGAGCTGTTTTTT
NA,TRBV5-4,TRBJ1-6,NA,CASSPGAGGLSPLHF,TGTGCCAGCAGCCCCGGGGCGGGGGGTCTCTCACCCCTCCACTTT
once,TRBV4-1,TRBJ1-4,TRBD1,CASSQARRDRGTKTNEKLFF,TGCGCCAGCAGCCAAGCGCGCCGGGACAGGGGTACGAAAACTAATGAAAAACTGTTTTTT
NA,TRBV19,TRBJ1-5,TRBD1,CASSFRDRGGSNQPQHF,TGTGCCAGTAGTTTCCGGGACAGGGGAGGGAGCAATCAGCCCCAGCATTTT
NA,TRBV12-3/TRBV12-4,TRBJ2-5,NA,CASSPDRTQYF,TGTGCCAGCAGCCCCGACAGGACCCAGTACTTC
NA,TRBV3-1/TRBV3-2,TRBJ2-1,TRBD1,CASSGPGQYNEQFF,TGTGCCAGCAGCGGTCCGGGACAGTACAATGAGCAGTTCTTC
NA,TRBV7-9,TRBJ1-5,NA,CASSLQGSLQPQHF,TGTGCCAGCAGCTTACAGGGATCATTGCAGCCCCAGCATTTT
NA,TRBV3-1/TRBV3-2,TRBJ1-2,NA,CASSPKQTGGYTF,TGTGCCAGCAGTCCAAAACAAACGGGGGGCTACACCTTC
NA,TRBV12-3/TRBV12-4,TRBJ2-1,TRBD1,CASRQGPYNEQFF,TGTGCCAGTAGACAGGGTCCTTACAATGAGCAGTTCTTC
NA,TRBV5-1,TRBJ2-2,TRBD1,CASSLVQGGTGELFF,TGCGCCAGCAGCTTGGTACAGGGGGGCACCGGGGAGCTGTTTTTT
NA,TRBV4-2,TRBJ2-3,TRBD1,CASSQGGTGLFTDTQYF,TGTGCCAGCAGCCAAGGAGGGACAGGGTTATTCACAGATACGCAGTATTTT
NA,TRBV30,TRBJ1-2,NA,CAWNPWRGLHPF,TGTGCCTGGAACCCTTGGCGGGGGCTTCACCCCTTC
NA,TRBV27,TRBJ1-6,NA,CASSSPLMKENSPLHF,TGTGCCAGCAGCTCTCCCTTAATGAAGGAGAATTCACCCCTCCACTTT
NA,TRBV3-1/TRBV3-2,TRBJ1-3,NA,CASSQEAEGTSGNTIYF,TGTGCCAGCAGCCAAGAGGCGGAGGGGACCTCTGGAAACACCATATATTTT
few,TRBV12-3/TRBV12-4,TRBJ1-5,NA,CASSWGGQPQHF,TGTGCCAGCAGTTGGGGGGGACAGCCCCAGCATTTT
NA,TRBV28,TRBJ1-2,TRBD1,CASSPPTGMAWSYTF,TGTGCCAGCAGTCCTCCGACAGGGATGGCCTGGAGCTACACCTTC
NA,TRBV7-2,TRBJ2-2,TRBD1,CASSLGQGNSELFF,TGTGCCAGCAGCTTGGGACAGGGTAATTCGGAGCTGTTTTTT
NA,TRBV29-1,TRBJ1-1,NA,CSVHKRATTGVFF,TGCAGCGTTCATAAAAGGGCGACCACGGGGGTTTTCTTT
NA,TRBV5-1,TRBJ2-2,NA,CASSHADTGELFF,TGCGCCAGCAGCCACGCAGACACCGGGGAGCTGTTTTTT
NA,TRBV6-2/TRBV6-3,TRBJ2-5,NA,CASSPAGFRETQYF,TGTGCCAGCAGTCCCGCGGGGTTCCGGGAGACCCAGTACTTC
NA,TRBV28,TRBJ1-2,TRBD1,CASSSGTDYGYTF,TGTGCCAGCAGTTCCGGGACAGACTATGGCTACACCTTC
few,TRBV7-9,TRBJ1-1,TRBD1,CASSPRQGMNTEAFF,TGTGCCAGCAGCCCTCGACAGGGGATGAACACTGAAGCTTTCTTT
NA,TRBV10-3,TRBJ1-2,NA,CAISESGGARGYTF,TGTGCCATCAGTGAGTCAGGCGGGGCGCGTGGCTACACCTTC
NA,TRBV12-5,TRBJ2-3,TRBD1,CASGSGQGADTQYF,TGTGCTAGTGGTTCTGGACAGGGCGCAGATACGCAGTATTTT
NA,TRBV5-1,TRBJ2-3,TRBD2,CASSLGASGGADTQYF,TGCGCCAGCAGCTTGGGGGCTAGCGGGGGAGCAGATACGCAGTATTTT
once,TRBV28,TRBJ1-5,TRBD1,CASKRGDRGDQPQHF,TGTGCCAGCAAACGGGGGGACAGGGGGGATCAGCCCCAGCATTTT
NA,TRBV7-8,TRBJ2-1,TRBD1,CASSLLGDSYSGQFF,TGTGCCAGCAGCTTACTGGGGGACAGTTATTCTGGGCAGTTCTTC
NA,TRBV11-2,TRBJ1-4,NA,CASSSGVKLFF,TGTGCCAGCAGCTCAGGGGTAAAACTGTTTTTT
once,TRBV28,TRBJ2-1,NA,CASSLPAVNEQFF,TGTGCCAGCAGTTTGCCAGCGGTCAATGAGCAGTTCTTC
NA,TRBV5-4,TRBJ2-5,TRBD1,CASRLQGSETQYF,TGTGCCAGCAGGTTACAGGGGTCGGAGACCCAGTACTTC
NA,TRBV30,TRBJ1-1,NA,CAWSTGTHTEAFF,TGTGCCTGGAGTACAGGGACCCACACTGAAGCTTTCTTT
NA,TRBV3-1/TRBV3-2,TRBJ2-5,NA,CASSRQAISPETQYF,TGTGCCAGCAGTCGACAGGCGATCTCCCCAGAGACCCAGTACTTC
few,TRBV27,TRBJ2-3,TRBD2,CASGLPRGELTDTQYF,TGTGCCAGCGGGTTACCGCGGGGGGAGCTCACAGATACGCAGTATTTT
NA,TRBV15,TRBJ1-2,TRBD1,CATSRAGTGGSYGYTF,TGTGCCACCAGCAGAGCCGGGACAGGGGGCAGCTATGGCTACACCTTC
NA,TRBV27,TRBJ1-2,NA,CASSELWGVRGYTF,TGTGCCAGCAGTGAACTATGGGGGGTTCGGGGCTACACCTTC
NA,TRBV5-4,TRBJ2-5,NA,CASSPFSRTTRGETQYF,TGTGCCAGCAGCCCTTTCTCCAGGACAACCCGCGGAGAGACCCAGTACTTC
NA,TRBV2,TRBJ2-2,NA,CASSRDTSANTGELFF,TGTGCCAGCAGCCGAGATACGAGTGCGAACACCGGGGAGCTGTTTTTT
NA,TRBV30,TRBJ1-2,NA,CAWDWDWGRGGYTF,TGTGCCTGGGACTGGGACTGGGGAAGGGGTGGCTACACCTTC
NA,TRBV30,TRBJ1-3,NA,CAWTPRSARDTIYF,TGTGCCTGGACACCACGCTCGGCCAGGGACACCATATATTTT
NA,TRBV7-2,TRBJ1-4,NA,CASSLTVVTNEKLFF,TGTGCCAGCAGCTTAACGGTAGTAACTAATGAAAAACTGTTTTTT
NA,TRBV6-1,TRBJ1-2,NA,CASSDGLWRAGGYTF,TGTGCCAGCAGTGATGGTCTATGGAGGGCCGGCGGCTACACCTTC
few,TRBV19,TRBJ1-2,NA,CASSIRVNYGYTF,TGTGCCAGTAGTATTCGAGTAAACTATGGCTACACCTTC
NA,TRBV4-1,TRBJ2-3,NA,CASSHSERSGGTDTQYF,TGCGCCAGCAGCCATTCGGAGCGATCCGGCGGGACAGATACGCAGTATTTT
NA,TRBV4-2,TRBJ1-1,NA,CASSQDRVGQPEAFF,TGTGCCAGCAGCCAAGATAGGGTAGGACAGCCTGAAGCTTTCTTT
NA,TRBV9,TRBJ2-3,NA,CASSTKQDRRTDTQYF,TGTGCCAGCAGCACCAAACAGGACCGCCGCACAGATACGCAGTATTTT
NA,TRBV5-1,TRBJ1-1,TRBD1,CASSLDDRAGAFF,TGCGCCAGCAGCTTAGATGACAGGGCGGGGGCTTTCTTT
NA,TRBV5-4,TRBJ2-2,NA,CASSAIGAGTGELFF,TGTGCCAGCAGCGCAATAGGGGCAGGCACCGGGGAGCTGTTTTTT